This T cell receptor (beta chain) was captured by sequencing in a study of cytomegalovirus exposure and HLA in healthy donors. Vbeta (60) and Jbeta (13) primers were used in the PCR. Generated by immunoSEQ multiplex PCR, the TCRdb table keeps only in-frame clones and is missing some. The table records under 150,000 clones, approximately 80% of them present only once. Study-level results: CMV antigen specificity of a few CMV-associated chains was confirmed in vitro. The authors enumerated 150 to 200 TCR beta chains as linked to cytomegalovirus. Later, TCR association rates were found to vary by HLA locus, highest for DRB1 and lowest for HLA-C.

About this clone: Antigen: not known.

The sequencing input was PBMCs. This clonotype was sampled from a man aged 45-65 years in good health and CMV-seronegative.

CDR3 sequence: CASSFDRNSYEQYF. CDR3 in DNA: TGTGCCAGCAGCTTTGACAGAAACTCCTACGAGCAGTACTTC. The rearrangement joins TRBV5-8 to TRBJ2-7, with D possibly TRBD1 on 5 matching bases. This CDR3 is 14 amino acids long. V lost 2 bases, J lost 0 bases, and 9 bases lay in between. Per germline, CDR1 SGHTS and CDR2 YDEGEE.